Listed below are T cell receptor beta chains from one sample, sequenced in a study of cytomegalovirus exposure and HLA in healthy donors. The method was immunoSEQ multiplex PCR; TCRdb's version includes in-frame clones alone and lacks a portion of them. This repertoire shows 200,000 to 250,000 clones, just over 85% found once; its top ten account for approximately 2.9%. Source material: PBMCs. The receptors originated from a woman under 30 in good health and CMV-seronegative. Both conserved end residues are part of each CDR3. A D gene is named only where the DNA matches it firmly. Rows give clone size only sometimes, using once, few, many, or a class for an expanded clone.

TRBJ2-1,TRBV7-8,NA,NA,TGTGCCAGCACCACCGTTGAGGGAGTCTACAATGAGCAGTTCTTC,CASTTVEGVYNEQFF
TRBJ2-7,TRBV9,NA,NA,TGTGCCAGCAGCGTAGGCGGGATCTCCTACGAGCAGTACTTC,CASSVGGISYEQYF
TRBJ1-2,TRBV5-1,few,NA,TGCGCCAGCAGCTTGAATCCAGGCTATGGCTACACCTTC,CASSLNPGYGYTF
TRBJ1-5,TRBV6-6,NA,TRBD1,TGTGCCAGCAGGGACAGGGGTCCCAATCAGCCCCAGCATTTT,CASRDRGPNQPQHF
TRBJ1-1,TRBV7-9,few,NA,TGTGCCAGCAGCTTAGGTCAGGGGTACACTGAAGCTTTCTTT,CASSLGQGYTEAFF
TRBJ2-7,TRBV28,NA,TRBD2,TGTGCCAGCAGTTTGGTATTAGCGGGGCACTCCTACGAGCAGTACTTC,CASSLVLAGHSYEQYF
TRBJ1-2,TRBV7-2,NA,TRBD1,TGTGCCAGCAGCTTAGTAGGGGGTTCCACAGGGGAATCGGGCTATGGCTACACCTTC,CASSLVGGSTGESGYGYTF
TRBJ2-7,TRBV5-4,NA,NA,TGTGCCAGCAGCTTGGGTGGGGTGACAGGTGGCTACGAGCAGTACTTC,CASSLGGVTGGYEQYF
TRBJ2-7,TRBV9,NA,TRBD1,TGTGCCAGCAGCGCGGAGCCTCACAGGGGCCCCTACTACGAGCAGTACTTC,CASSAEPHRGPYYEQYF
TRBJ1-1,TRBV11-2,NA,NA,TGTGCCAGCAGCTTGAATACGGCGGGGGGTAACACTGAAGCTTTCTTT,CASSLNTAGGNTEAFF
TRBJ2-1,TRBV30,NA,NA,TGTGCCTGGACTCCTCCCCTCTACAATGAGCAGTTCTTC,CAWTPPLYNEQFF
TRBJ2-3,TRBV30,once,NA,TGTGCCTGGAACAATAGAGGAAACACAGATACGCAGTATTTT,CAWNNRGNTDTQYF
TRBJ1-3,TRBV6-6,NA,TRBD1,TGTGCCAGCAGTGGACAGGGAGTCTCTGGAAACACCATATATTTT,CASSGQGVSGNTIYF
TRBJ2-3,TRBV7-2,NA,NA,TGTGCCAGCAGCTTAGAAGACACAATCCCCGATACGCAGTATTTT,CASSLEDTIPDTQYF